This T cell receptor beta chain was captured by sequencing in a study of blood T cell repertoires in COVID-19. Overall study: Acute-phase and convalescent COVID-19 samples originated in the United States, Italy and Spain. T cells, B-cell-depleted T cells, or PBMCs provided the cDNA or gDNA that served as material.

The CDR3 has 12 residues. Germline V gene sequence: CDR1 LGHDT, CDR2 YNNKEL (reference sequence). V was cut by 6 bases and J by 10 bases, with 13 bases left in between. Per the study methods: Reference gene primer amplification gave nucleated cell count estimates. Clones were read by immunoSEQ multiplex PCR, and TCRdb kept only the in-frame ones, dropping some. V and J calls and clone size are as listed in that table; D and trimming were resolved from the DNA. The sample holds about 370,000 clones, approximately 87% seen once. Recruited during active infection, patients (from Seattle) were subsequently followed longitudinally.

The specimen was peripheral blood. The chain recombines TRBV3-1 (or the pseudogene TRBV3-2) with TRBJ2-1; TRBD2 is a possible D gene (6 bases). The receptor was derived from a woman in her twenties or thirties with COVID-19, enrolled during active disease. The chain's CDR3 is CASSRDSLEQFF. The CDR3 DNA is TGTGCCAGCAGTCGGGACTCCCTGGAGCAGTTCTTC.